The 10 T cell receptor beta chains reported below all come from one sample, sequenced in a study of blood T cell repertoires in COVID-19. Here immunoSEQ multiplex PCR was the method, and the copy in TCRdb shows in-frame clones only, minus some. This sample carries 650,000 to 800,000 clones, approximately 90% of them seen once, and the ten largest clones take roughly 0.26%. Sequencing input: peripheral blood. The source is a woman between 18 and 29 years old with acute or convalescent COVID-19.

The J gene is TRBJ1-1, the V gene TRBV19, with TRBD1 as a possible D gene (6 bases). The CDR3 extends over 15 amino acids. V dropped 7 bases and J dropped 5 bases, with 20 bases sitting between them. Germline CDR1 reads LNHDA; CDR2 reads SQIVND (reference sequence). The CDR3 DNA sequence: TGTGCCAGTATTAATAACAGGGTTTTGTGGACTGAAGCTTTCTTT. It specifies CASINNRVLWTEAFF.

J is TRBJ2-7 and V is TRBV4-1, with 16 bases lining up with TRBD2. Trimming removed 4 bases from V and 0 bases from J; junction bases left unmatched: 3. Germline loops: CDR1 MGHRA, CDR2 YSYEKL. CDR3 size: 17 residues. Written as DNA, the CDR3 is TGCGCCAGCAGCCCGGGACTAGCGGGGGGGTCCTCCTACGAGCAGTACTTC. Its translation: CASSPGLAGGSSYEQYF.

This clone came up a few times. CDR3 nucleotides: TGTGCCAGCACCCCAGCTAGCGGGGGACCCGGGAGCACCGGGGAGCTGTTTTTT. This translates into CASTPASGGPGSTGELFF. This sequence joins TRBV9 and TRBJ2-2, with TRBD2 matching over 10 bases. Per the germline V gene, CDR1 is SGDLS and CDR2 is YYNGEE. The CDR3 is 18 amino acids. With V trimmed by 6 bases and J by 4 bases, 15 bases remained unmatched.

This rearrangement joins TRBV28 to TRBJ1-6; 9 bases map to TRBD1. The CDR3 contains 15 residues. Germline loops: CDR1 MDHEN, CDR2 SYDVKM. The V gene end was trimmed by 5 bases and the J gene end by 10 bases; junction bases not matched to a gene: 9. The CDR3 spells CASSPSTGGDSPLHF. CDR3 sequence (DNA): TGTGCCAGCAGTCCCTCGACAGGGGGTGACTCACCCCTCCACTTT. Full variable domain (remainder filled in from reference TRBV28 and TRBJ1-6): DVKVTQSSRYLVKRTGEKVFLECVQDMDHENMFWYRQDPGLGLRLIYFSYDVKMKEKGDIPEGYSVSREKKERFSLILESASTNQTSMYLCASSPSTGGDSPLHFGNGTRLTVT.

For the CDR3, the DNA is TGTGCCAGCAGCCCAGACTACAGGGGTCCTAGCACAGATACGCAGTATTTT. It codes for CASSPDYRGPSTDTQYF. The chain joins TRBV7-9 to TRBJ2-3; 7 nucleotides align to TRBD1. The CDR3 totals 17 residues. V lost 5 bases to trimming and J lost 0 bases; unmatched junction nucleotides: 11. Germline CDR1 SEHNR, CDR2 FQNEAQ (reference sequence).

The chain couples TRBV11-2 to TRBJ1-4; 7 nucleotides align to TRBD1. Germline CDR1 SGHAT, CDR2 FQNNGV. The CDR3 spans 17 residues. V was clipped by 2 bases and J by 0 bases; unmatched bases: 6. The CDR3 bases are TGTGCCAGCAGCTTAACCCGACAGGGCGCAACTAATGAAAAACTGTTTTTT. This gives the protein CASSLTRQGATNEKLFF. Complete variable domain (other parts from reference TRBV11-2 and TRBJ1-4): EAGVAQSPRYKIIEKRQSVAFWCNPISGHATLYWYQQILGQGPKLLIQFQNNGVVDDSQLPKDRFSAERLKGVDSTLKIQPAKLEDSAVYLCASSLTRQGATNEKLFFGSGTQLSVL.

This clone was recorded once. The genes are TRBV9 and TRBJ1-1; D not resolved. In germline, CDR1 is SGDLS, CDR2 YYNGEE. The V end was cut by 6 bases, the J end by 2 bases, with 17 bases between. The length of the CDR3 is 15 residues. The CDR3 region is CASTPPSGVNTEAFF. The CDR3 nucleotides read TGTGCCAGCACCCCCCCATCGGGAGTCAACACTGAAGCTTTCTTT.

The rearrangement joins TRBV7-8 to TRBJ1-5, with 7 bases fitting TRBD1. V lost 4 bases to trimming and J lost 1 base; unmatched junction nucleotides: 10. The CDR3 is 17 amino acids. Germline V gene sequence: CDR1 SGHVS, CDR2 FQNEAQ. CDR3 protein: CASSSTNRGTSNQPQHF. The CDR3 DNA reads TGTGCCAGCAGCTCCACAAACAGGGGTACAAGCAATCAGCCCCAGCATTTT.

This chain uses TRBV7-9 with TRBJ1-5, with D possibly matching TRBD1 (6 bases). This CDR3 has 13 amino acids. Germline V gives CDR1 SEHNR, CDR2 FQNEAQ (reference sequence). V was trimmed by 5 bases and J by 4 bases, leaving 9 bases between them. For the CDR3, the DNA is TGTGCCAGCAGCATGGACAGTAATCAGCCCCAGCATTTT. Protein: CASSMDSNQPQHF.

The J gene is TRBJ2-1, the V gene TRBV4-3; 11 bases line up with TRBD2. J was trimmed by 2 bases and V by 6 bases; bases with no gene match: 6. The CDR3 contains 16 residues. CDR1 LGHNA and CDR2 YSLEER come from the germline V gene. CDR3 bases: TGCGCCAGCAGACCGGGACTAGCGGCCACCTACAATGAGCAGTTCTTC. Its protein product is CASRPGLAATYNEQFF.